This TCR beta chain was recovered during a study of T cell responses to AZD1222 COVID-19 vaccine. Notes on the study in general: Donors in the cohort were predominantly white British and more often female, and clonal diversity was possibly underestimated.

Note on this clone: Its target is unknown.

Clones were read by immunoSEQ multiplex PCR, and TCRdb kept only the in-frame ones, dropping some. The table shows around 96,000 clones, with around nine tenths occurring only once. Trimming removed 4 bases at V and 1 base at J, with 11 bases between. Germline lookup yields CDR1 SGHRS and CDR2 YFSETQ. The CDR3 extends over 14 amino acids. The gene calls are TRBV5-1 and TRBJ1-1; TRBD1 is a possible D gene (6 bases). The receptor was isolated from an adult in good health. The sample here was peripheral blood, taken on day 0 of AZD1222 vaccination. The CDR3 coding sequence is TGCGCCAGCAGCCCGCAGGGGAGGAACACTGAAGCTTTCTTT. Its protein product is CASSPQGRNTEAFF.